The 30 T cell receptor beta chains presented below share a single source sample, sequenced in a study of blood T cell repertoires in COVID-19. Produced via immunoSEQ multiplex PCR; TCRdb's table is partial and in-frame only. The sample gives 380,000 or so clones, 86% of which show up once; around 7.4% is in the top ten. Sequencing was done on a sample of peripheral blood. Source of these receptors: a woman in her fifties or sixties with COVID-19, enrolled during active disease.

The chain combines TRBV5-1 with TRBJ2-3, with a possible D match to TRBD2 (6 bases). CDR3 length: 16 residues. Germline V gene data show CDR1 as SGHRS and CDR2 as YFSETQ. Deletions cut 6 bases from V and 0 bases from J, with 17 bases between. The CDR3 DNA reads as TGCGCCAGCACCGTCGGCGGAGGGACTAGCACAGATACGCAGTATTTT. It yields the protein CASTVGGGTSTDTQYF.

The chain uses TRBV20-1 and TRBJ2-7, with TRBD1 identical over 7 bases. The trim removed 6 bases at V and 2 bases at J, leaving 1 base unmatched. The length of the CDR3 is 11 residues. The germline V gene encodes CDR1 DFQATT and CDR2 SNEGSKA (reference sequence). CDR3 nucleotide sequence: TGCAGTGCAGGACAGGCCTACGAGCAGTACTTC. This encodes CSAGQAYEQYF.

The chain employs TRBV7-3 and TRBJ1-1, with D unresolved. This CDR3 is built from 14 residues. Germline V lookup: CDR1 SGHTA, CDR2 FQGTGA. Trimming took 3 bases from V and 4 from J, leaving 12 bases between them. The CDR3 bases are TGTGCCAGCAGCTTCGATAGTGGAGGCACTGAAGCTTTCTTT. This translates into CASSFDSGGTEAFF.

CDR3 DNA sequence: TGTGCCAGTAGTACGGGACAGAACTATGGCTACACCTTC. This gives the protein CASSTGQNYGYTF. The chain uses TRBV19 and TRBJ1-2; 7 nucleotides agree with TRBD1. This CDR3 region has 13 residues. The V and J ends lost 4 bases and 2 bases, in that order; junction bases with no gene match: 1. Germline values: CDR1 LNHDA, CDR2 SQIVND (reference sequence).

This chain uses TRBV9 with TRBJ2-1, with 11 bases matching TRBD1. CDR3 length: 16 residues. CDR1 SGDLS and CDR2 YYNGEE come from the germline V gene. V gave up 4 bases and J gave up 8 bases; unmatched junction bases: 11. The CDR3 sequence: CASSSYGGQGGYEQFF. The CDR3 DNA is TGTGCCAGCAGCTCTTACGGGGGACAGGGGGGTTATGAGCAGTTCTTC.

The chain has TRBV4-3 and TRBJ2-7, with a tentative D call TRBD1 (6 bases). CDR1 and CDR2 from the germline V gene are LGHNA and YSLEER. Between the trimmed V and J ends, which lost 5 bases and 2 bases, there was a span of 13 bases. This CDR3 region has 14 residues. The CDR3 DNA follows: TGCGCCAGCAGCTCCGGACAGTTGGCCTACGAGCAGTACTTC. This translates into CASSSGQLAYEQYF.

This clone was detected once. The rearrangement joins TRBV7-6 to TRBJ1-1; tentatively, D is TRBD1 (6 bases). CDR3 length: 14 residues. CDR1 and CDR2 from the germline V gene are SGHVS and FNYEAQ. Trimming stripped 1 base from V and 4 bases from J, with 10 bases between. Here the CDR3 DNA reads TGTGCCAGCAGCTTAGAAGGGGGTAGCACTGAAGCTTTCTTT. Protein: CASSLEGGSTEAFF. Variable domain in full (rest from reference TRBV7-6 and TRBJ1-1): GAGVSQSPRYKVTKRGQDVALRCDPISGHVSLYWYRQALGQGPEFLTYFNYEAQQDKSGLPNDRFSAERPEGSISTLTIQRTEQRDSAMYRCASSLEGGSTEAFFGQGTRLTVV.

This rearrangement joins TRBV19 to TRBJ1-3, with no clear D. The CDR3 is made up of 14 amino acids. The germline V gene encodes CDR1 LNHDA and CDR2 SQIVND (reference sequence). The V gene lost 6 bases and the J gene lost 2 bases, with 11 bases spanning the gap. The CDR3: CASRDYNPGNTIYF. DNA for the CDR3: TGTGCCAGTAGGGACTACAACCCTGGAAACACCATATATTTT.

This clone has only a few counts. This chain links TRBV7-9 with TRBJ1-5; D uncertain. The V gene's germline CDR1 is SEHNR and CDR2 FQNEAQ (reference sequence). Trimming left V 4 bases short and J 3 bases short, with 7 bases between. This CDR3 contains 13 residues. The CDR3 coding sequence is TGTGCCAGCAGCTACCAGTCCAATCAGCCCCAGCATTTT. Its translation: CASSYQSNQPQHF.

This chain links TRBV7-9 with TRBJ2-5; possibly TRBD2 for D (6 bases). CDR1 is SEHNR and CDR2 is FQNEAQ in the germline V gene (reference sequence). V lost 3 bases, J lost 2 bases, and 13 bases lay in between. CDR3 length: 15 residues. The CDR3 DNA reads as TGTGCCAGCAGCTTCCCCGGGGGTCGGCAAGAGACCCAGTACTTC. Its translation: CASSFPGGRQETQYF.

The genes are TRBV14 and TRBJ1-1; tentatively, D is TRBD1 (5 bases). CDR1 and CDR2 from the germline V gene are SGHDN and FVKESK. The germline V and J ends were trimmed by 0 bases and 7 bases, with 15 bases remaining between them. CDR3 length: 15 amino acids. CDR3 protein: CASSQEVYGGIEAFF. As DNA, the CDR3 is TGTGCCAGCAGCCAAGAAGTATACGGGGGGATTGAAGCTTTCTTT.

The gene calls are TRBV6-1 and TRBJ1-3, with D perhaps TRBD1 (5 bases). The germline V and J ends were trimmed by 2 bases and 3 bases, with 20 bases remaining between them. The CDR3 is made up of 18 amino acids. Looked up from germline, CDR1 is MNHNS and CDR2 is SASEGT. The CDR3 bases are TGTGCCAGCAGTGAATTTATAGGGGCGAGTACTCTTGGAAACACCATATATTTT. It is translated as CASSEFIGASTLGNTIYF.

The CDR3 nucleotides read TGTGCCAGCACTTACCTTGGCGGGGGGCAAGTCGAGCAGTACTTC. It codes for CASTYLGGGQVEQYF. The genes are TRBV6-4 and TRBJ2-7; 8 bases line up with TRBD2. J was trimmed by 6 bases and V by 7 bases; bases with no gene match: 14. The CDR3 loop spans 15 amino acids. The germline V gene has CDR1 MRHNA and CDR2 SNTAGT.

This clone was recorded once. The rearrangement joins TRBV4-1 to TRBJ2-7; D is perhaps TRBD1 (5 bases). This CDR3 comprises 15 residues. Deletions cut 3 bases from V and 6 bases from J, with 18 bases between. The germline V gene has CDR1 MGHRA and CDR2 YSYEKL. CDR3 sequence (DNA): TGCGCCAGCAGCCATTTGGTCGGACCAGACAGCGAGCAGTACTTC. It specifies CASSHLVGPDSEQYF.

This clone was observed a single time. The chain has TRBV2 and TRBJ2-3; D is possibly TRBD2 (6 bases). Trimming removed 6 bases at V and 6 bases at J, with 16 bases between. The CDR3 sequence is 14 residues long. Germline V CDR1 and CDR2: SNHLY, FYNNEI. The CDR3 nucleotides read TGTGCCAGCAGCCCTACAGGAGGGCGGGATACGCAGTATTTT. Protein: CASSPTGGRDTQYF.

The chain is built from TRBV7-9 and TRBJ2-7, with 10 bases identical to TRBD1. V lost 8 bases and J lost 3; bases outside the gene matches: 13. The CDR3 spans 16 residues. Germline values: CDR1 SEHNR, CDR2 FQNEAQ (reference sequence). CDR3 nucleotides: TGTGCCAGCTGTGACGGGACAGGGGACTTTTGCTACGAGCAGTACTTC. Translating it yields CASCDGTGDFCYEQYF.

This clone was found once. CDR3 in DNA: TGTGCCTGGGCCGACAGGGGGAATCAGCCCCAGCATTTT. Amino acids: CAWADRGNQPQHF. The chain recombines TRBV30 with TRBJ1-5; 9 positions match TRBD1. V shed 5 bases, J shed 4 bases, and the junction held 3 bases outside the gene matches. The CDR3 is 13 residues long. CDR1 and CDR2 from the germline V gene are GTSNPN and SVGIG (reference sequence).

V usage is TRBV18 and J usage is TRBJ2-3; 7 bases align to TRBD2. The CDR3 sequence is 15 residues long. Germline lookup yields CDR1 KGHSH and CDR2 LQKENI. The V and J ends lost 3 bases and 1 base, in that order; junction bases with no gene match: 4. The chain's CDR3 is CASSPVAGGTDTQYF. The CDR3, as DNA: TGTGCCAGCTCACCCGTCGCGGGGGGCACAGATACGCAGTATTTT.

The rearrangement uses TRBV10-3 and TRBJ1-2; D may be TRBD1 (5 bases). The length of the CDR3 is 14 residues. Per germline, CDR1 ENHRY and CDR2 SYGVKD. The germline V and J ends were trimmed by 2 bases and 2 bases, with 9 bases remaining between them. For the CDR3, the DNA is TGTGCCATCAGTGAGGCCCAGGGAAACTATGGCTACACCTTC. This encodes CAISEAQGNYGYTF.

The rearrangement links TRBV11-2 to TRBJ2-1, with D perhaps matching TRBD2 (5 bases). Germline values: CDR1 SGHAT, CDR2 FQNNGV. CDR3 length: 13 residues. V shed 3 bases and J shed 2 bases, with 5 bases lying between them. CDR3 region: CASSLEAYNEQFF. The CDR3 coding sequence is TGTGCCAGCAGCTTGGAGGCCTACAATGAGCAGTTCTTC. Drawing the rest from reference TRBV11-2 and TRBJ2-1, the complete variable domain is EAGVAQSPRYKIIEKRQSVAFWCNPISGHATLYWYQQILGQGPKLLIQFQNNGVVDDSQLPKDRFSAERLKGVDSTLKIQPAKLEDSAVYLCASSLEAYNEQFFGPGTRLTVL.

CDR3 nucleotides: TGTGCCAGCAGCTTAGCGAAAGGACTAGCGGGAAAAGAGACCCAGTACTTC. Protein sequence: CASSLAKGLAGKETQYF. V usage is TRBV7-7 and J usage is TRBJ2-5; 12 bases map to TRBD2. This CDR3 is built from 17 residues. Germline CDR1 reads SSHAT; CDR2 reads FNYEAQ (reference sequence). Losses at the gene ends were 0 bases for V and 3 bases for J; bases not matched to a gene: 5.

The chain employs TRBV12-5 and TRBJ2-6; D not certain. The CDR3 loop spans 15 amino acids. Germline V gene lookup returns CDR1 LGHNT and CDR2 FRNRAP. V dropped 6 bases and J dropped 0 bases, with 9 bases sitting between them. The CDR3 sequence: CASGPPDSGANVLTF. The CDR3 bases are TGTGCTAGTGGCCCTCCAGACTCTGGGGCCAACGTCCTGACTTTC.

This chain connects TRBV5-1 to TRBJ1-4; D unclear. The CDR3 is made up of 13 amino acids. CDR1 SGHRS and CDR2 YFSETQ come from the germline V gene. V was shortened by 4 bases and J by 6 bases, with 10 bases between the two germline ends. DNA for the CDR3: TGCGCCAGCAGCCCTGGGCCCGATGAAAAACTGTTTTTT. Protein sequence: CASSPGPDEKLFF.

The rearrangement uses TRBV10-3 and TRBJ2-7, with 9 nucleotides matching TRBD1. This CDR3 has 14 residues. Germline CDR1 reads ENHRY; CDR2 reads SYGVKD. J was trimmed by 6 bases and V by 3 bases; bases with no gene match: 6. The CDR3 spells CAISDGTGKREQYF. CDR3 DNA sequence: TGTGCCATCAGTGATGGGACAGGGAAACGCGAGCAGTACTTC.

This chain connects TRBV2 to TRBJ1-3; D is uncertain. Germline loops: CDR1 SNHLY, CDR2 FYNNEI. CDR3 size: 12 residues. V lost 4 bases and J 8 bases, leaving 9 bases between the germline ends. CDR3 bases: TGTGCCAGCAGTGCCGGACTCGACACCATATATTTT. This sequence encodes CASSAGLDTIYF.

This rearrangement joins TRBV3-1 (or the pseudogene TRBV3-2) to TRBJ2-7; TRBD1 aligns across 9 bases. Germline V gene data show CDR1 as LGHDT and CDR2 as YNNKEL (reference sequence). This CDR3 spans 19 amino acids. The V and J ends lost 0 bases and 2 bases, in that order; junction bases with no gene match: 14. The CDR3 coding sequence is TGTGCCAGCAGCCAAGAGGGCGGGACAGGGCTCTCGAGACCCTACGAGCAGTACTTC. It yields the protein CASSQEGGTGLSRPYEQYF.

The V call is TRBV11-3, the J call TRBJ1-2; 9 positions agree with TRBD1. Germline CDR1 and CDR2: SGHNT and YENEEA. The V segment lost 5 bases and the J segment 4 bases; nucleotides outside the gene matches: 14. The length of the CDR3 is 17 residues. Here the CDR3 DNA reads TGTGCCAGCAGCATGAAAACCGGGACAGGGAGTTTCTATGGCTACACCTTC. Its protein is CASSMKTGTGSFYGYTF.

This rearrangement joins TRBV27 to TRBJ1-2, with 7 bases identical to TRBD1. CDR1 is MNHEY and CDR2 is SMNVEV in the germline V gene (reference sequence). With 5 bases clipped from V and 3 bases from J, the junction kept 3 bases outside the gene matches. The CDR3 runs to 13 residues. In DNA form, the CDR3 reads TGTGCCAGCAGTCGCACAGGGGACTATGGCTACACCTTC. This translates into CASSRTGDYGYTF.

The chain recombines TRBV18 with TRBJ1-4; the D gene is possibly TRBD1 (5 bases). The CDR3 is 13 residues long. V was cut by 4 bases and J by 5 bases, with 8 bases left in between. Germline values: CDR1 KGHSH, CDR2 LQKENI. The CDR3 nucleotides are TGTGCCAGCTCACGGGGGGAGAATGAAAAACTGTTTTTT. Its protein is CASSRGENEKLFF. Full variable domain (outside the CDR3, taken from reference TRBV18 and TRBJ1-4): NAGVMQNPRHLVRRRGQEARLRCSPMKGHSHVYWYRQLPEEGLKFMVYLQKENIIDESGMPKERFSAEFPKEGPSILRIQQVVRGDSAAYFCASSRGENEKLFFGSGTQLSVL.

The chain recombines TRBV19 with TRBJ1-3; D possibly corresponds to TRBD1 (6 bases). V shed 3 bases and J shed 4 bases, with 10 bases lying between them. This CDR3 has 14 amino acids. Germline CDR1 and CDR2: LNHDA and SQIVND (reference sequence). CDR3 DNA: TGTGCCAGTAGTATGCTGGGGACAGGAAACACCATATATTTT. It is translated as CASSMLGTGNTIYF.